This passage covers 7 T cell receptor beta chains from one sample sequenced in a study of blood T cells in healthy people across ages. A second PCR of 7 to 11 cycles used a sample-barcoded 5' primer and a J-beta primer mix. TCRdb independently ran MiXCR on the 5' RACE reads; one entry per CDR3 protein. This sample yields 700,000 to 800,000 distinct CDR3 sequences, of which roughly 44% are seen a single time; 20% to 25% belongs to the top ten. Sequencing was done on a sample of blood. The receptors shown here come from a woman aged 55-75 years in good health.

A remark on this clonotype: A read error may be the cause here, since a much bigger clone is one base away. The chain carries TRBV10-3 and TRBJ2-1; D possibly corresponds to TRBD1 (5 bases). The J call may be incorrect, as the DNA end agrees better with TRBJ2-7. Looked up from germline, CDR1 is ENHRY and CDR2 is SYGVKD. The CDR3 covers 14 residues. The CDR3 coding sequence is TGTGCCATCAGTGAGCCTGGCAGGGTGGCCGAGCAGTACTTC. Its translation is CAISEPGRVAEQYF.

The J gene is TRBJ2-1, the V gene TRBV28; TRBD2 matches 9 bases. This CDR3 comprises 15 residues. V lost 6 bases, J lost 6 bases, and 9 bases stayed unmatched. The germline V gene encodes CDR1 MDHEN and CDR2 SYDVKM. This chain's CDR3 is CASSLIAGVGNEQFF. For the CDR3, the DNA is TGTGCCAGCAGCCTTATAGCGGGAGTGGGCAATGAGCAGTTCTTC.

This clonotype occurred a few times. The genes are TRBV5-4 and TRBJ2-5; possibly TRBD2 for D (5 bases). The J call may be mistaken, given a closer DNA end match to TRBJ2-4. CDR3 size: 15 residues. Germline V gives CDR1 SGHNT, CDR2 YYREEE (reference sequence). The CDR3 region is CASSSQRETSNIQYF. CDR3 DNA: TGTGCCAGCAGCTCTCAAAGGGAGACGTCTAACATTCAGTACTTC.

This chain links TRBV20-1 with TRBJ2-5; D may match TRBD1 or TRBD2 (5 bases each). V lost 5 bases and J lost 1, with 8 bases in between. CDR3 length: 12 amino acids. The germline V gene has CDR1 DFQATT and CDR2 SNEGSKA (reference sequence). The CDR3 nucleotides read TGCAGTGCTGGGGGTCTCCAAGAGACCCAGTACTTC. This sequence encodes CSAGGLQETQYF.

The table lists this clonotype with a few counts. The chain carries TRBV5-1 and TRBJ2-5, with D maybe TRBD1 (5 bases). The CDR3 totals 16 residues. Trimming took off 0 bases at V and 1 base at J, with 13 bases between the two ends. Germline CDR1 reads SGHRS; CDR2 reads YFSETQ. The DNA for the CDR3 is TGCGCCAGCAGCTTGGCCGGAATAAGGGGCCAAGAGACCCAGTACTTC. Amino acids: CASSLAGIRGQETQYF.

V is TRBV29-1 and J is TRBJ2-1, with 7 bases lining up with TRBD2. J was trimmed by 8 bases and V by 7 bases; bases with no gene match: 11. Germline CDR1 reads SQVTM; CDR2 reads ANQGSEA. This CDR3 has 13 residues. The CDR3 DNA reads as TGCAGCGCTAGCGGATGGGGGTCGGATGAGCAGTTCTTC. The encoded protein is CSASGWGSDEQFF.

This clonotype was seen more than once but under ten times. A read error may produce the germline difference seen at one junction end. The chain links TRBV6-2 or TRBV6-3 to TRBJ2-7; 13 nucleotides align to TRBD2. The germline V gene encodes CDR1 MNHEY and CDR2 SVGEGT. The CDR3 is made up of 14 amino acids. The CDR3 DNA reads as TGTGCCAGCAGCCTTGGGACTAGCGGGACCGAGCGGTACTTC. Residues: CASSLGTSGTERYF.